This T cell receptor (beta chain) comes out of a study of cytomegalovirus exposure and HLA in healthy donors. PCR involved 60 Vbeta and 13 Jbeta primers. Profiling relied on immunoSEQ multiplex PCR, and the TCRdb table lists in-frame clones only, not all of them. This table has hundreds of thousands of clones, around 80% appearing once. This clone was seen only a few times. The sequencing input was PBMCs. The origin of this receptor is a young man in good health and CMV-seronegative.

CDR3 nucleotides: TGTGCCAGTAGTAGGGAGACAGGGGCCTACGAGCAGTACTTC. It codes for CASSRETGAYEQYF. This chain links TRBV19 with TRBJ2-7; 8 positions match TRBD1. Germline CDR1 LNHDA, CDR2 SQIVND (reference sequence). The CDR3 is 14 amino acids. After removal of 4 bases from V and 2 bases from J, the junction contained 4 bases not matched to a gene.